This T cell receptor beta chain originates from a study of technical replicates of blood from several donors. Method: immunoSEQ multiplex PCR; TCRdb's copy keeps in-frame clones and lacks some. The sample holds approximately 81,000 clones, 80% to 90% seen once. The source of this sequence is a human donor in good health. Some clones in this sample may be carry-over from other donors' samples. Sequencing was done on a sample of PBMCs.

The CDR3 spells CASSVRDNEQFF. CDR3 in DNA: TGTGCCAGCAGCGTCAGGGACAATGAGCAGTTCTTC. The chain uses TRBV9 and TRBJ2-1; possibly TRBD1 for D (5 bases). CDR3 length: 12 amino acids. V lost 2 bases and J lost 5, with 5 bases in between. The germline V gene has CDR1 SGDLS and CDR2 YYNGEE.